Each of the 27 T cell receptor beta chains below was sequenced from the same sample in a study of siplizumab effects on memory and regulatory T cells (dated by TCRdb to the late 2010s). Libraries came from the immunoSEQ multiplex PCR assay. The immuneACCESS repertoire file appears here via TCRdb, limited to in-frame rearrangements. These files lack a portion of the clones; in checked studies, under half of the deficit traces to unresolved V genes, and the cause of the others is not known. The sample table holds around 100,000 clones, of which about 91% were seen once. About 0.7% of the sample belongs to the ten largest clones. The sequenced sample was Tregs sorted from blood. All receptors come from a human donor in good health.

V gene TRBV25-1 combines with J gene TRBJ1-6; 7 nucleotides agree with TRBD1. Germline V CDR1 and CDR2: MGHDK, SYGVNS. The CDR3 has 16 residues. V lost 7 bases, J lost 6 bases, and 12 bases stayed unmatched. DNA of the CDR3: TGTGCCAGCACCCCACCTTCGCGACAGGGTAATTCACCCCTCCACTTT. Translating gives CASTPPSRQGNSPLHF.

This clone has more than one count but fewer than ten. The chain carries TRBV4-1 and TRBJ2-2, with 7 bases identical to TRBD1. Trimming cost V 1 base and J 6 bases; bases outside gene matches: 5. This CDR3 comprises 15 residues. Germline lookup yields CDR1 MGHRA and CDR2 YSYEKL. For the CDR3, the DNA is TGCGCCAGCAGCCAAGTTTCTACAGGGGCCGGGGAGCTGTTTTTT. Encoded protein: CASSQVSTGAGELFF.

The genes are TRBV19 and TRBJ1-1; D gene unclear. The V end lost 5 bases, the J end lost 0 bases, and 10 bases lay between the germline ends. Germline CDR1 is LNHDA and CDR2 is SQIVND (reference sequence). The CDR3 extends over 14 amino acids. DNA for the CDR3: TGTGCCAGTAGTCTGGGGTTGATGAACACTGAAGCTTTCTTT. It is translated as CASSLGLMNTEAFF.

Written as DNA, the CDR3 is TGTGCCAGCAGAACAGGGGGCGGTTCGTACGAGCAGTACTTC. Its protein product is CASRTGGGSYEQYF. The chain carries TRBV2 and TRBJ2-7, with 9 positions matching TRBD1. The germline V gene has CDR1 SNHLY and CDR2 FYNNEI. Germline trimming cut 6 bases from V and 4 bases from J; bases unmatched to any gene: 7. The CDR3 has 14 amino acids.

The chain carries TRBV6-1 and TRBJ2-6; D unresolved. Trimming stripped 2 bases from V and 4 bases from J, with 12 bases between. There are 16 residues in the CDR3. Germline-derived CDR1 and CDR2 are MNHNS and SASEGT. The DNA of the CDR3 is TGTGCCAGCAGTGAATTGATCGTCTCGGGGGCCAACGTCCTGACTTTC. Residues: CASSELIVSGANVLTF.

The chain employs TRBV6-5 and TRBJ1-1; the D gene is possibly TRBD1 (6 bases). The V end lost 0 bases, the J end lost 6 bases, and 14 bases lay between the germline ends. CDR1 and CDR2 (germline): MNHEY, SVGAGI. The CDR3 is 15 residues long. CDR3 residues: CASSYSGHATSEAFF. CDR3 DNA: TGTGCCAGCAGTTACTCGGGACACGCGACCTCTGAAGCTTTCTTT.

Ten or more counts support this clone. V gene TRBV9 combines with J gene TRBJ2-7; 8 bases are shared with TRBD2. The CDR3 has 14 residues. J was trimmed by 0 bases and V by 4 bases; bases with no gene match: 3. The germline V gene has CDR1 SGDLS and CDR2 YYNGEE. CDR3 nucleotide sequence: TGTGCCAGCAGCCGTAGCGGGGTCTCCTACGAGCAGTACTTC. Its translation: CASSRSGVSYEQYF.

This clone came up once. The CDR3 region is CASRGGQAARYTF. In DNA form, the CDR3 reads TGTGCCAGCAGAGGGGGACAGGCGGCCCGCTACACCTTC. This chain uses TRBV27 with TRBJ1-2; 8 positions match TRBD1. Germline loops: CDR1 MNHEY, CDR2 SMNVEV (reference sequence). The CDR3 sequence is 13 residues long. After removal of 6 bases from V and 9 bases from J, the junction contained 9 bases not matched to a gene.

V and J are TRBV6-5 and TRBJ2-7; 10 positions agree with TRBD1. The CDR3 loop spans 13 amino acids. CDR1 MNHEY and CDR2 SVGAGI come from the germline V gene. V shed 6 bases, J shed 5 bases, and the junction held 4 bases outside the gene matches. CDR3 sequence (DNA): TGTGCCAGCAGCTGGACAGGGGGAGACGAGCAGTACTTC. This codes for CASSWTGGDEQYF.

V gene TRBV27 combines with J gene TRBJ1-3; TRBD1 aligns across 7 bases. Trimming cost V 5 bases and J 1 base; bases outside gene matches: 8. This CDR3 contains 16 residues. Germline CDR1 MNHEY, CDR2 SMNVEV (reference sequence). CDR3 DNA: TGTGCCAGCAGTCTCCGACAGGGTTGGTCTGGAAACACCATATATTTT. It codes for CASSLRQGWSGNTIYF.

CDR3 in DNA: TGCGCCAGCAGCCAAGAGGGCACGAGAAGCTCCTATAATTCACCCCTCCACTTT. Protein product: CASSQEGTRSSYNSPLHF. This sequence joins TRBV4-1 and TRBJ1-6; D remains ambiguous. The V end lost 0 bases, the J end lost 0 bases, and 12 bases lay between the germline ends. The CDR3 is 18 amino acids. CDR1 and CDR2 (germline): MGHRA, YSYEKL.

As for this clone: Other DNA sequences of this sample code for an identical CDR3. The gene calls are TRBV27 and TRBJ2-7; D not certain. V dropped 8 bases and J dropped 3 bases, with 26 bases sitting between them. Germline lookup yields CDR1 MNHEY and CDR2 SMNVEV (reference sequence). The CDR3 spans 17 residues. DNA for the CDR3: TGTGCCAGCTACCTTAAGATCACCTCCCCTCAACGCTACGAGCAGTACTTC. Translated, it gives CASYLKITSPQRYEQYF.

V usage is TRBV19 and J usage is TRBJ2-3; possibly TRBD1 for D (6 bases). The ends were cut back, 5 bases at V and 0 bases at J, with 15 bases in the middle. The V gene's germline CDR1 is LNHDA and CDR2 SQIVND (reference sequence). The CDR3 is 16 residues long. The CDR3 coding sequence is TGTGCCAGTAGTCCTTGGACAGCCCTGAGCACAGATACGCAGTATTTT. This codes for CASSPWTALSTDTQYF.

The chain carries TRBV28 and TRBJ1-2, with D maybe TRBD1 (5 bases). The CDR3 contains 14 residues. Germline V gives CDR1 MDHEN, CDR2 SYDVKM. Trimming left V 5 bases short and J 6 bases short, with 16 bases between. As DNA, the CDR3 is TGTGCCAGCAGTCCGCTCGACAGTGAAAATGGCTACACCTTC. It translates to CASSPLDSENGYTF.

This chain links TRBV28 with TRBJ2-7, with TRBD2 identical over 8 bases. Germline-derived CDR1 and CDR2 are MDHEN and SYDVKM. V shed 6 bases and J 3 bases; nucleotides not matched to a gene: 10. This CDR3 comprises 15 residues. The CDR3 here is CASRQPGLGSYEQYF. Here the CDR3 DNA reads TGTGCCAGCAGACAACCGGGACTAGGAAGCTACGAGCAGTACTTC.

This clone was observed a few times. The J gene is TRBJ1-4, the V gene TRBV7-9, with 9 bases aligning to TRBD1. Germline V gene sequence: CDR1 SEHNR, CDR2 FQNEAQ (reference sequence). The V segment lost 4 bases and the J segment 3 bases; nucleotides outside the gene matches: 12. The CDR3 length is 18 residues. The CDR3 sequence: CASSSGTGFNIANEKLFF. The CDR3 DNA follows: TGTGCCAGCAGCTCCGGGACAGGGTTCAATATTGCTAATGAAAAACTGTTTTTT.

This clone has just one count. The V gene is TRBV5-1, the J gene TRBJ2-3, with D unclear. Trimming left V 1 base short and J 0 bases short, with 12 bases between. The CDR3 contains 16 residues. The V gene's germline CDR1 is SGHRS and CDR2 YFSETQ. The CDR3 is CASSLLFPSSTDTQYF. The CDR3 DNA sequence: TGCGCCAGCAGCTTGTTATTCCCCTCTAGCACAGATACGCAGTATTTT. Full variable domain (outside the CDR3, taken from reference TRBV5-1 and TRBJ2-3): KAGVTQTPRYLIKTRGQQVTLSCSPISGHRSVSWYQQTPGQGLQFLFEYFSETQRNKGNFPGRFSGRQFSNSRSEMNVSTLELGDSALYLCASSLLFPSSTDTQYFGPGTRLTVL.

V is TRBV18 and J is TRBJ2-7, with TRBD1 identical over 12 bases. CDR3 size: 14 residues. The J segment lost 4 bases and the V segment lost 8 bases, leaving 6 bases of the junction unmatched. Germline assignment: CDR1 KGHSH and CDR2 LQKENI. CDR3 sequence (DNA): TGTGCCAGCCTTCCGGGACAGGGGGCTTACGAGCAGTACTTC. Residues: CASLPGQGAYEQYF.

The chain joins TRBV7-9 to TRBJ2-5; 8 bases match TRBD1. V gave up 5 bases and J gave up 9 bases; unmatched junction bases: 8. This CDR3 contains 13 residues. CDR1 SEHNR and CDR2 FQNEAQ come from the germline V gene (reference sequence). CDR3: CASSVTTGGAQYF. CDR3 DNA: TGTGCCAGCAGCGTGACCACAGGGGGAGCCCAGTACTTC.

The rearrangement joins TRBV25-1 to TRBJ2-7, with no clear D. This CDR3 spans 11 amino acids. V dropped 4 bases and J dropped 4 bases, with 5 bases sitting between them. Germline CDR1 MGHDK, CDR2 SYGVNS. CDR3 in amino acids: CASSGGYEQYF. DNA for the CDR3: TGTGCCAGCAGTGGAGGATACGAGCAGTACTTC.

The CDR3 loop is CAISDFTGSSYEQYF. CDR3 in DNA: TGTGCCATCAGTGATTTTACAGGGAGCTCCTACGAGCAGTACTTC. The rearrangement links TRBV10-3 to TRBJ2-7; maybe TRBD1 (6 bases). Trimming cost V 3 bases and J 0 bases, with 12 bases left between them. The CDR3 spans 15 residues. Germline CDR1 and CDR2: ENHRY and SYGVKD.

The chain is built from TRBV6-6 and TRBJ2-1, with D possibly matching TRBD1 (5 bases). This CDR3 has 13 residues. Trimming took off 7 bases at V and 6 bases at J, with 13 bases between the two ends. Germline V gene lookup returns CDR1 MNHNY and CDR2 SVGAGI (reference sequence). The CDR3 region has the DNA TGTGCCAGCATATTAAACCAGGGCAATGAGCAGTTCTTC. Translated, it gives CASILNQGNEQFF.

Here the CDR3 reads CASSPGTVNQPQHF. For the CDR3, the DNA is TGTGCCAGCAGCCCCGGGACAGTGAATCAGCCCCAGCATTTT. The rearrangement uses TRBV7-9 and TRBJ1-5, with TRBD1 matching over 7 bases. The V and J ends lost 5 bases and 4 bases, in that order; junction bases with no gene match: 5. The CDR3 length is 14 residues. Looked up from germline, CDR1 is SEHNR and CDR2 is FQNEAQ (reference sequence).

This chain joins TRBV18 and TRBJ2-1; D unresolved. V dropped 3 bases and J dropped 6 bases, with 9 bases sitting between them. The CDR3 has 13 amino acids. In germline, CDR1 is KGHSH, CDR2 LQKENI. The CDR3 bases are TGTGCCAGCTCACCGGTGGGGTTCAATGAGCAGTTCTTC. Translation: CASSPVGFNEQFF.

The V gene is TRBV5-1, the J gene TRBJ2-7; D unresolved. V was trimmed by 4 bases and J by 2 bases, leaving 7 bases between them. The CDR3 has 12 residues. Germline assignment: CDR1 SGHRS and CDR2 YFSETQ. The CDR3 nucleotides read TGCGCCAGCAGCGGGCCGACCTACGAGCAGTACTTC. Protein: CASSGPTYEQYF. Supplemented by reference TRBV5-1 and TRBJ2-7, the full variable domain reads KAGVTQTPRYLIKTRGQQVTLSCSPISGHRSVSWYQQTPGQGLQFLFEYFSETQRNKGNFPGRFSGRQFSNSRSEMNVSTLELGDSALYLCASSGPTYEQYFGPGTRLTVT.

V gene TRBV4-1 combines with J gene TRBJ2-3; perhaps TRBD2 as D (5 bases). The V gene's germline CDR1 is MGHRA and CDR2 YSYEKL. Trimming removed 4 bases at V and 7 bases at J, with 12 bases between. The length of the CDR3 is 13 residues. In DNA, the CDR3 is TGCGCCAGCAGCCGCCGAATAGCGAATACGCAGTATTTT. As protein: CASSRRIANTQYF.

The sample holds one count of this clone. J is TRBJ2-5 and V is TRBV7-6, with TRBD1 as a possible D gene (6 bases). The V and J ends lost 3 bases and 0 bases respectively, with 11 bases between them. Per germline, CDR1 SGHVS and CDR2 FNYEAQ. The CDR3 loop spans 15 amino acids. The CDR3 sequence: CASSFTGKNQETQYF. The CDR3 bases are TGTGCCAGCAGCTTTACAGGGAAAAACCAAGAGACCCAGTACTTC.